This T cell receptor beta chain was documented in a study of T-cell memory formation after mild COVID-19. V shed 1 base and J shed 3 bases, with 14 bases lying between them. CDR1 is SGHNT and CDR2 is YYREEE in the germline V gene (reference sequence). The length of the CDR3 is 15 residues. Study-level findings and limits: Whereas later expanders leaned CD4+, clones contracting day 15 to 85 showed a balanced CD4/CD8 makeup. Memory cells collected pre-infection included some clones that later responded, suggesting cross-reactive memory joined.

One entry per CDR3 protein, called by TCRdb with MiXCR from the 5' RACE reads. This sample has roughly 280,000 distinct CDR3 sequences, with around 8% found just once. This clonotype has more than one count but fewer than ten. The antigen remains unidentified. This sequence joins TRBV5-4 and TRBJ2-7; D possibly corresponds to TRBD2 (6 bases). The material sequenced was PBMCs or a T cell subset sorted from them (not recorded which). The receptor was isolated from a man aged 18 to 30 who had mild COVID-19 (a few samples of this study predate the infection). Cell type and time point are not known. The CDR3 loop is CASSLSVGGNYEQYF. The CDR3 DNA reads TGTGCCAGCAGCTTGTCGGTGGGGGGAAACTACGAGCAGTACTTC.